The 6 T cell receptor beta chains given below trace back to one sample, sequenced in a study of blood T cells in healthy people across ages. The second PCR ran roughly 6 to 11 cycles with a sample-barcoded 5' primer and J-beta primers. TCRdb processed the 5' RACE reads anew with MiXCR; each CDR3 protein has one entry. Of about 690,000 distinct CDR3 sequences in the sample, 35% to 50% were seen once. Sequencing was performed on blood. Receptors originate from an elderly man in good health.

This clonotype was counted only a few times. The chain recombines TRBV12-5 with TRBJ1-1, with 7 bases matching TRBD1. This CDR3 comprises 16 residues. Germline CDR1 is LGHNT and CDR2 is FRNRAP. The V gene end was trimmed by 4 bases and the J gene end by 0 bases; junction bases not matched to a gene: 8. The CDR3 reads CASGWGGGGLNTEAFF. CDR3 sequence (DNA): TGTGCTAGTGGTTGGGGAGGAGGGGGCTTGAACACTGAAGCTTTCTTT.

The J gene is TRBJ2-1, the V gene TRBV25-1, with 7 bases fitting TRBD2. Germline V gene sequence: CDR1 MGHDK, CDR2 SYGVNS. CDR3 length: 17 residues. Trimming took 4 bases from V and 0 from J; bases not matched to a gene: 9. CDR3 in amino acids: CASSGSGLKSSYNEQFF. CDR3 nucleotides: TGTGCCAGCAGTGGGTCGGGACTAAAGAGCTCCTACAATGAGCAGTTCTTC.

A remark on this clonotype: A much larger clone differs by one base, so this may be a read error. The V gene is TRBV3-1, the J gene TRBJ2-4, with D unclear. V lost 5 bases to trimming and J lost 13 bases, with 21 bases between them. The CDR3 has 14 residues. CDR1 and CDR2 (germline): LGHDT, YNNKEL (reference sequence). CDR3 nucleotide sequence: TGTGCCAGCAGCACCCAAGTGCCCATGGACGACCAGTACTTC. Residues: CASSTQVPMDDQYF.

V and J are TRBV7-2 and TRBJ2-3; D perhaps matches TRBD2 (6 bases). The CDR3 totals 15 residues. Trimming stripped 4 bases from V and 0 bases from J, with 11 bases between. Germline assignment: CDR1 SGHTA and CDR2 FQGNSA. This CDR3 is CASSWRAGSTDTQYF. The CDR3 DNA sequence: TGTGCCAGCAGCTGGAGGGCAGGGAGCACAGATACGCAGTATTTT.

This chain links TRBV5-1 with TRBJ1-1; D is unresolved. The CDR3 is made up of 15 amino acids. Germline V CDR1 and CDR2: SGHRS, YFSETQ. Trimming shortened V by 4 bases and J by 6 bases, and 19 bases separated the two germline ends. CDR3 sequence reads: CASSVSSPRESEAFF. In nucleotides, the CDR3 is TGCGCCAGCAGCGTCTCATCTCCAAGGGAGTCTGAAGCTTTCTTT.

The rearrangement uses TRBV7-2 and TRBJ1-4; TRBD1 agrees at 7 bases. Germline CDR1 is SGHTA and CDR2 is FQGNSA. V trimming: 5 bases; J trimming: 0 bases; junction bases outside the gene matches: 6. This CDR3 has 16 residues. CDR3 DNA sequence: TGTGCCAGCAGCCGCCAGGGGGGGGCAACTAATGAAAAACTGTTTTTT. As protein: CASSRQGGATNEKLFF.